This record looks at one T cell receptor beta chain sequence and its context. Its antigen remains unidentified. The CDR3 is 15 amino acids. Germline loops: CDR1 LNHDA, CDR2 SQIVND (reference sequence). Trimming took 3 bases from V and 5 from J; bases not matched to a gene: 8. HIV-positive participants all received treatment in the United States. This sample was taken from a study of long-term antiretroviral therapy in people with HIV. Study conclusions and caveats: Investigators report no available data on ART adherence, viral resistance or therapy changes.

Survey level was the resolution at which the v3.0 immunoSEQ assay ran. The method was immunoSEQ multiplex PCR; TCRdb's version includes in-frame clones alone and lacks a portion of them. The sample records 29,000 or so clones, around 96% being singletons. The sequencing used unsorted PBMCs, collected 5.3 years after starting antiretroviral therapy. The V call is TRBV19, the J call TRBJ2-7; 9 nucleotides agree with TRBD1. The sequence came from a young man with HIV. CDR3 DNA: TGTGCCAGTAGTATTGGACAGGGGATCCCCCACGAGCAGTACTTC. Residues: CASSIGQGIPHEQYF.